Listed below are T cell receptor beta chains from one sample, sequenced in a study of blood T cell repertoires in COVID-19. Clones were sequenced by immunoSEQ multiplex PCR, and TCRdb holds only the in-frame ones, with some missing. The sample has over 200,000 clones; around 90% are singletons. The sequenced material came from PBMCs or T cells enriched from blood (not recorded which). Every receptor here comes from a man aged 18 to 30 with acute COVID-19. CDR3s include the opening cysteine and the closing phenylalanine or tryptophan. A D gene is named only where the DNA matches it firmly. Rows give clone size only sometimes, using once, few, many, or a class for an expanded clone.

CDR3 DNA,CDR3 protein,V gene,J gene,D gene,clone size
TGTGCCAGCAGCGCTCCAGGTTTTGGCGGGAGCACAGATACGCAGTATTTT,CASSAPGFGGSTDTQYF,TRBV3-1/TRBV3-2,TRBJ2-3,NA,NA
TGTGCCAGCAGCCCGGGGGTAGGACAGGGCGGATCGAATGAGCAGTTCTTC,CASSPGVGQGGSNEQFF,TRBV7-2,TRBJ2-1,TRBD1,NA
TGTGCCATCAGTGAGCGGACTAGCGGGAGCTCCTACAATGAGCAGTTCTTC,CAISERTSGSSYNEQFF,TRBV10-3,TRBJ2-1,TRBD2,NA
TGCGCCAGCAGCTTGGATTCTAGCGGGAGGGCCCCCCCCTACGAGCAGTACTTC,CASSLDSSGRAPPYEQYF,TRBV5-1,TRBJ2-7,TRBD2,NA
TGTGCAAGTCGTCTACGTGGAAACACCATATATTTT,CASRLRGNTIYF,TRBV12-2,TRBJ1-3,NA,NA
TGTGCCAGCAGTTCACCAGGGGCCACTGAAGCTTTCTTT,CASSSPGATEAFF,TRBV6-5,TRBJ1-1,NA,NA
TGCAGCGTCCGCGACAGGGGCGATGGCTACACCTTC,CSVRDRGDGYTF,TRBV29-1,TRBJ1-2,TRBD1,few
TGTGCCAGCAGTCCTCGAAAACTAGCGGGAGATGTGTACGAGCAGTACTTC,CASSPRKLAGDVYEQYF,TRBV27,TRBJ2-7,TRBD2,NA
TGTGCCAGTAAAGTCGGCGGGCAGCCCCAGCATTTT,CASKVGGQPQHF,TRBV19,TRBJ1-5,NA,NA
TGTGCCAGCAGCCCCCAGGGAGGGAGTTTGGGCACAGATACGCAGTATTTT,CASSPQGGSLGTDTQYF,TRBV7-2,TRBJ2-3,TRBD2,NA
TGTGCCAGCAGACCAATACAGGGCTCCTACAATGAGCAGTTCTTC,CASRPIQGSYNEQFF,TRBV11-2,TRBJ2-1,NA,NA
TGCGCCAGCAGCTTGTGGTTAGCGGGAGAGGCCCACAATGAGCAGTTCTTC,CASSLWLAGEAHNEQFF,TRBV5-1,TRBJ2-1,TRBD2,NA
TGTGCCAGCTCACCACCGGCGGGGACTGAAGCTTTCTTT,CASSPPAGTEAFF,TRBV18,TRBJ1-1,NA,NA
TGTGCCAGCAAGGACATTCCCCCCTACGAGCAGTACTTC,CASKDIPPYEQYF,TRBV6-5,TRBJ2-7,NA,NA
TGTGCCAGTAGGGCTAACACTGAAGCTTTCTTT,CASRANTEAFF,TRBV19,TRBJ1-1,NA,NA
TGTGCCAGCAGCTTCCGCGTAGGGACATCAGAGACCCAGTACTTC,CASSFRVGTSETQYF,TRBV7-9,TRBJ2-5,NA,NA
TGTGCCAGCAGCCCGCGGTCGGGTCGCCAAGAGACCCAGTACTTC,CASSPRSGRQETQYF,TRBV5-6,TRBJ2-5,NA,NA
TGTGCCAGCAGTTTGGGCGGGACTAGCGGTAACACAGATACGCAGTATTTT,CASSLGGTSGNTDTQYF,TRBV28,TRBJ2-3,TRBD2,NA
TGTGCCAGCAGTTTAGCGAGCTCCAATGAGCAGTTCTTC,CASSLASSNEQFF,TRBV28,TRBJ2-1,NA,NA
TGCGCCAGCAGCCTCCTAAATTCGTTGGTGAAAAGGAACACCGGGGAGCTGTTTTTT,CASSLLNSLVKRNTGELFF,TRBV4-1,TRBJ2-2,NA,NA
TGTGCCAGCAGTGAACCCCAGGTTTGGGAGCCAGATGTTGCTGGCTACACCTTC,CASSEPQVWEPDVAGYTF,TRBV2,TRBJ1-2,NA,NA
TGTGCCAGCAGCACTACCGACAGGGCGCCTACGAGCGAGCAGTACTTC,CASSTTDRAPTSEQYF,TRBV7-9,TRBJ2-7,TRBD1,NA
TGCGCCAGCAGCTTCCGGCGGGGGGACGAGCAGTACTTC,CASSFRRGDEQYF,TRBV5-1,TRBJ2-7,TRBD2,NA
TGTGCCAGCTCACCAGACCGAGGCAATGAGCAGTTCTTC,CASSPDRGNEQFF,TRBV18,TRBJ2-1,NA,few
TGCGCCAGCAGCTTGGGTCTAGCCAAAAACATTCAGTACTTC,CASSLGLAKNIQYF,TRBV5-1,TRBJ2-4,NA,NA
TGTGCCACCAGTGATTTTGAAGGGGCTGGCTACACCTTC,CATSDFEGAGYTF,TRBV24-1,TRBJ1-2,NA,NA
TGCGCCAGCCGACTTATAGGCCTTACGGGGGGGCATGGCTACACCTTC,CASRLIGLTGGHGYTF,TRBV4-1,TRBJ1-2,NA,NA
TGTGCCAGTAGTATAACAGGGGCGATACTCAGCTCTGGGGCCAACGTCCTGACTTTC,CASSITGAILSSGANVLTF,TRBV19,TRBJ2-6,TRBD1,once
TGTGCCAGCAGTTTATACAGGGACCCGGGGGAGCAGTACTTC,CASSLYRDPGEQYF,TRBV27,TRBJ2-7,NA,NA
TGTGCGTCGAGGTCCGGGGCCAACGTCCTGACTTTC,CASRSGANVLTF,TRBV6-6,TRBJ2-6,NA,NA
TGTGCCAGCAGCCCAACGTTGTGGCGGAGAGGGTCTGGAAACACCATATATTTT,CASSPTLWRRGSGNTIYF,TRBV11-2,TRBJ1-3,NA,NA
TGTGCCAGCAGCTACCGGGACAGGGGAGACTATGGCTACACCTTC,CASSYRDRGDYGYTF,TRBV3-1/TRBV3-2,TRBJ1-2,TRBD1,NA
TGCGCCAGCAGCCCACGACTAGCAGCCTTGAGCTCCTACAATGAGCAGTTCTTC,CASSPRLAALSSYNEQFF,TRBV4-3,TRBJ2-1,TRBD2,NA
TGCAGTGCTAGTGACCGGGGGGGGAGCGTCAATGAGCAGTTCTTC,CSASDRGGSVNEQFF,TRBV20-1,TRBJ2-1,TRBD2,NA
TGTGCCACTCATCCGGGGACTAACACTGAAGCTTTCTTT,CATHPGTNTEAFF,TRBV19,TRBJ1-1,NA,once
TGTGCCAGCAGCTTATTGGGAGAAGAGACCCAGTACTTC,CASSLLGEETQYF,TRBV7-8,TRBJ2-5,NA,NA
TGTGCCAGCAGTTTGAGACAGGGGGCATTTGAAGCTTTCTTT,CASSLRQGAFEAFF,TRBV27,TRBJ1-1,TRBD1,NA
TGTGCCAGCAGCGTTTCTAAGAGGACAGGGAACACTGAAGCTTTCTTT,CASSVSKRTGNTEAFF,TRBV9,TRBJ1-1,TRBD1,NA
TGCGCCAGCAGCCCTGAAGGGACTGGCAATGAGCAGTTCTTC,CASSPEGTGNEQFF,TRBV5-1,TRBJ2-1,NA,NA
TGTGCCAGCAGCGACGGGTCCTCTGGGGCCAACGTCCTGACTTTC,CASSDGSSGANVLTF,TRBV11-3,TRBJ2-6,NA,NA
TGTGCCAGCAGCTTAACGTGGGCTGGCACAGATACGCAGTATTTT,CASSLTWAGTDTQYF,TRBV7-3,TRBJ2-3,NA,NA
TGTGCCAGCACTTTAACGGGGACATCCACCTACGAGCAGTACTTC,CASTLTGTSTYEQYF,TRBV28,TRBJ2-7,NA,few
TGTGCCTGGAGGGGGGGGACTAGCGGCTACAATGAGCAGTTCTTC,CAWRGGTSGYNEQFF,TRBV30,TRBJ2-1,TRBD2,NA
TGTGCCAGCAGTTTATCGTGGCTAGCCAGCCAAGAGACCCAGTACTTC,CASSLSWLASQETQYF,TRBV27,TRBJ2-5,NA,NA
TGTGCCAGCAGCCCTACAGGCGCCCCTAACTACGAGCAGTACTTC,CASSPTGAPNYEQYF,TRBV4-2,TRBJ2-7,NA,NA
TGTGCTAGTGGGTGGGACACCGAGGGAACTGAAGCTTTCTTT,CASGWDTEGTEAFF,TRBV12-5,TRBJ1-1,NA,NA
TGTGCCTGGACCAAGAAGGAGAGCTCCTACGAGCAGTACTTC,CAWTKKESSYEQYF,TRBV30,TRBJ2-7,NA,NA
TGTGCCAGCAGGGCCCGGAGCGGCTACACCTTC,CASRARSGYTF,TRBV12-3/TRBV12-4,TRBJ1-2,NA,NA
TGTGCCAGCAGCCCGTGGACTAGCGGACTGAATGCAGATACGCAGTATTTT,CASSPWTSGLNADTQYF,TRBV9,TRBJ2-3,TRBD2,NA
TGTGCCAGCAGCTACTCGACAGGGCGGCCTTTCCACAGTAGAAACACCATATATTTT,CASSYSTGRPFHSRNTIYF,TRBV5-4,TRBJ1-3,TRBD1,NA
TGTGCCAGCAGTGAAATGTTTTCAGCCTACAATGAGCAGTTCTTC,CASSEMFSAYNEQFF,TRBV2,TRBJ2-1,NA,NA
TGTGCCAGCAGCTTAGGGCGGGGCCGGGGTGAAAAACTGTTTTTT,CASSLGRGRGEKLFF,TRBV7-8,TRBJ1-4,NA,NA
TGTGCCACCAGTGTGGACAGGGGCAGGTCCGGGGAGCTGTTTTTT,CATSVDRGRSGELFF,TRBV24-1,TRBJ2-2,TRBD1,NA
TGTGCCAGCAGCTTAGGTACAGGTCGATCTGGGGCCAACGTCCTGACTTTC,CASSLGTGRSGANVLTF,TRBV11-2,TRBJ2-6,NA,NA